What follows are 26 T cell receptor beta chains derived from one specimen sequenced in a study of T cell responses to AZD1222 COVID-19 vaccine. TCRdb's table, derived via immunoSEQ multiplex PCR, lists solely in-frame clones and lacks some. The table shows about 97,000 clones, with about 88% occurring only once. Source: peripheral blood, taken on day 0 of AZD1222 vaccination. Receptor source: an adult in good health.

This sequence joins TRBV6-1 and TRBJ2-7; the D is unclear. Germline V lookup: CDR1 MNHNS, CDR2 SASEGT. Trimming cost V 2 bases and J 2 bases, with 1 base left between them. CDR3 length equals 11 residues. The CDR3 sequence is CASSETYEQYF. CDR3 coding DNA: TGTGCCAGCAGTGAAACCTACGAGCAGTACTTC.

V is TRBV5-1 and J is TRBJ1-4; D possibly corresponds to TRBD1 (6 bases). The CDR3 has 14 residues. CDR1 is SGHRS and CDR2 is YFSETQ in the germline V gene. V lost 4 bases and J lost 8, with 15 bases in between. This CDR3 reads CASSKMTGGEKLFF. For the CDR3, the DNA is TGCGCCAGCAGCAAGATGACAGGAGGGGAAAAACTGTTTTTT. The full variable domain, in which reference TRBV5-1 and TRBJ1-4 provide the parts outside the CDR3, is KAGVTQTPRYLIKTRGQQVTLSCSPISGHRSVSWYQQTPGQGLQFLFEYFSETQRNKGNFPGRFSGRQFSNSRSEMNVSTLELGDSALYLCASSKMTGGEKLFFGSGTQLSVL.

The V gene is TRBV11-2, the J gene TRBJ1-1; 10 nucleotides line up with TRBD1. The V and J ends lost 3 bases and 9 bases, in that order; junction bases with no gene match: 7. Germline V lookup: CDR1 SGHAT, CDR2 FQNNGV. The CDR3 loop spans 14 amino acids. CDR3 sequence: CASSFIRDRGKAFF. In DNA, the CDR3 is TGTGCCAGCAGCTTCATCCGGGACAGGGGAAAAGCTTTCTTT.

The chain recombines TRBV6-5 with TRBJ1-1; no firm D call. V dropped 0 bases and J dropped 6 bases, with 17 bases sitting between them. This CDR3 comprises 16 residues. CDR1 and CDR2 from the germline V gene are MNHEY and SVGAGI. CDR3 sequence: CASSYSYSGFRAEAFF. As DNA, the CDR3 is TGTGCCAGCAGTTACTCTTACTCGGGGTTTAGAGCTGAAGCTTTCTTT.

The chain has TRBV18 and TRBJ2-5; 11 bases fit TRBD2. The trim removed 3 bases at V and 4 bases at J, leaving 10 bases unmatched. The CDR3 is 17 residues long. Germline assignment: CDR1 KGHSH and CDR2 LQKENI. This CDR3 is CASSPGLAVNRGETQYF. The CDR3 coding sequence is TGTGCCAGCTCACCGGGACTAGCGGTTAATAGGGGAGAGACCCAGTACTTC.

V usage is TRBV4-1 and J usage is TRBJ1-4, with D maybe TRBD1 (5 bases). This CDR3 is built from 15 residues. V was pared by 1 base and J by 9 bases, with 15 bases between. Germline V lookup: CDR1 MGHRA, CDR2 YSYEKL. The CDR3 nucleotides are TGCGCCAGCAGCCAAGTAGGGGTTGGTAAGAAAAAACTGTTTTTT. Protein: CASSQVGVGKKKLFF.

This sequence joins TRBV7-9 and TRBJ1-2; a possible D gene is TRBD1 (5 bases). The germline gives CDR1 SEHNR, CDR2 FQNEAQ (reference sequence). This CDR3 is built from 13 residues. V lost 4 bases and J 7 bases, leaving 13 bases between the germline ends. CDR3: CASSSMPGGGYTF. CDR3 bases: TGTGCCAGCAGCTCGATGCCGGGGGGTGGCTACACCTTC.

The V call is TRBV2, the J call TRBJ2-1; no firm D call. V dropped 3 bases and J dropped 10 bases, with 7 bases sitting between them. Germline CDR1 is SNHLY and CDR2 is FYNNEI. The CDR3 sequence is 11 residues long. CDR3 protein: CASSDRREQFF. The CDR3 region has the DNA TGTGCCAGCAGTGATCGGAGAGAGCAGTTCTTC. The full variable domain, with the rest looked up from reference TRBV2 and TRBJ2-1, is EPEVTQTPSHQVTQMGQEVILRCVPISNHLYFYWYRQILGQKVEFLVSFYNNEISEKSEIFDDQFSVERPDGSNFTLKIRSTKLEDSAMYFCASSDRREQFFGPGTRLTVL.

The V gene is TRBV5-1, the J gene TRBJ2-1; D might be TRBD1 (6 bases). The CDR3 is made up of 15 amino acids. CDR1 SGHRS and CDR2 YFSETQ come from the germline V gene. Trimming took off 1 base at V and 8 bases at J, with 16 bases between the two ends. CDR3 DNA sequence: TGCGCCAGCAGCTTGACCCCCAGGGGCGACGATGAGCAGTTCTTC. Translating it yields CASSLTPRGDDEQFF.

This clone was recorded only once. The J gene is TRBJ2-5, the V gene TRBV5-4; 11 positions match TRBD1. CDR3 length equals 15 residues. CDR1 and CDR2 from the germline V gene are SGHNT and YYREEE (reference sequence). Trimming cost V 4 bases and J 3 bases; bases outside gene matches: 5. The CDR3 loop reads CASSRTGGVEETQYF. The CDR3 DNA is TGTGCCAGCAGCCGGACAGGGGGCGTGGAAGAGACCCAGTACTTC.

The chain has TRBV6-5 and TRBJ1-2; D gene uncertain. Trimming left V 5 bases short and J 8 bases short, with 18 bases between. CDR1 and CDR2 from the germline V gene are MNHEY and SVGAGI. This CDR3 has 14 residues. CDR3 sequence: CASSTHSAGSGYTF. For the CDR3, the DNA is TGTGCCAGCAGTACCCACAGTGCGGGAAGCGGCTACACCTTC.

The rearrangement uses TRBV5-1 and TRBJ1-1; unclear D gene. The CDR3 length is 13 residues. The germline CDR1 and CDR2 sequences are SGHRS and YFSETQ. V shed 7 bases and J shed 5 bases, with 15 bases lying between them. The CDR3 is CASDVEGRTEAFF. The DNA of the CDR3 is TGCGCCAGCGATGTCGAGGGAAGGACTGAAGCTTTCTTT.

V usage is TRBV7-2 and J usage is TRBJ1-4; 7 bases are a match to TRBD1. V shed 4 bases and J 3 bases; nucleotides not matched to a gene: 11. The CDR3 extends over 17 amino acids. Germline-derived CDR1 and CDR2 are SGHTA and FQGNSA. The CDR3 DNA reads as TGTGCCAGCAGCTCCCGGTCGGGGACAGCACCTAATGAAAAACTGTTTTTT. The encoded protein is CASSSRSGTAPNEKLFF. Full variable domain (missing parts from reference TRBV7-2 and TRBJ1-4): GAGVSQSPSNKVTEKGKDVELRCDPISGHTALYWYRQSLGQGLEFLIYFQGNSAPDKSGLPSDRFSAERTGGSVSTLTIQRTQQEDSAVYLCASSSRSGTAPNEKLFFGSGTQLSVL.

The chain carries TRBV3-1 (or the pseudogene TRBV3-2) and TRBJ1-2; D ambiguous. This CDR3 contains 13 residues. Germline CDR1 and CDR2: LGHDT and YNNKEL (reference sequence). Trimming cost V 3 bases and J 7 bases, with 12 bases left between them. The chain's CDR3 is CASSQYGPRGYTF. In DNA form, the CDR3 reads TGTGCCAGCAGCCAGTACGGCCCTCGTGGCTACACCTTC.

This clone was picked up one time. This chain links TRBV20-1 with TRBJ2-1, with D possibly matching TRBD2 (5 bases). The CDR3 covers 11 residues. Germline loops: CDR1 DFQATT, CDR2 SNEGSKA (reference sequence). Here the CDR3 reads CLARSYNEQFF. The CDR3 DNA follows: TGCCTAGCCCGATCCTACAATGAGCAGTTCTTC.

About this clone: In the same sample, other DNA sequences code for this CDR3. The J gene is TRBJ2-3, the V gene TRBV4-3, with D possibly being TRBD2 (5 bases). The V gene lost 0 bases and the J gene lost 5 bases, with 9 bases spanning the gap. Germline loops: CDR1 LGHNA, CDR2 YSLEER. This CDR3 spans 14 amino acids. The CDR3 region is CASSQDGGRDTQYF. CDR3 bases: TGCGCCAGCAGCCAAGATGGAGGCCGAGATACGCAGTATTTT.

The V gene is TRBV9, the J gene TRBJ1-1, with D uncertain. Germline V gene sequence: CDR1 SGDLS, CDR2 YYNGEE. There are 14 residues in the CDR3. The V and J ends lost 4 bases and 5 bases respectively, with 15 bases between them. The CDR3 DNA reads TGTGCCAGCAGCCCTCGACACGGCGGTACTGAAGCTTTCTTT. It encodes CASSPRHGGTEAFF.

V and J are TRBV6-4 and TRBJ2-1, with D possibly TRBD2 on 6 matching bases. Trimming shortened V by 3 bases and J by 0 bases, and 9 bases separated the two germline ends. Germline V gives CDR1 MRHNA, CDR2 SNTAGT. The CDR3 consists of 15 residues. The CDR3 loop is CASSETGGSYNEQFF. In DNA, the CDR3 is TGTGCCAGCAGTGAAACCGGGGGCTCCTACAATGAGCAGTTCTTC.

The CDR3 sequence is CASSLGLTEAFF. For the CDR3, the DNA is TGTGCCAGCAGTCTAGGACTCACTGAAGCTTTCTTT. The chain uses TRBV28 and TRBJ1-1; D gene ambiguous. V lost 5 bases, J lost 4 bases, and 8 bases lay in between. This CDR3 spans 12 amino acids. Per the germline V gene, CDR1 is MDHEN and CDR2 is SYDVKM.

The chain links TRBV5-1 to TRBJ1-1, with D possibly being TRBD1 (6 bases). Germline CDR1 is SGHRS and CDR2 is YFSETQ. V shed 3 bases and J shed 1 base, with 13 bases lying between them. CDR3 size: 15 residues. CDR3 protein: CASSWHDRKNTEAFF. The DNA for the CDR3 is TGCGCCAGCAGCTGGCATGACAGGAAGAACACTGAAGCTTTCTTT.

This clone was recorded once. V is TRBV11-2 and J is TRBJ2-5, with 9 positions matching TRBD2. CDR1 SGHAT and CDR2 FQNNGV come from the germline V gene. V was clipped by 1 base and J by 1 base; unmatched bases: 4. The CDR3 runs to 16 residues. CDR3 loop: CASSLGSGGLQETQYF. CDR3 in DNA: TGTGCCAGCAGCTTAGGAAGCGGGGGGCTCCAAGAGACCCAGTACTTC.

The DNA for the CDR3 is TGTGCCAGCAGTTCTCCGGGACAGGGGTATTACGAGCAGTACTTC. Protein sequence: CASSSPGQGYYEQYF. This sequence joins TRBV28 and TRBJ2-7; 10 nucleotides align to TRBD1. J was trimmed by 4 bases and V by 4 bases; bases with no gene match: 7. The CDR3 has 15 amino acids. Germline lookup yields CDR1 MDHEN and CDR2 SYDVKM.

This clone has just one count. This chain uses TRBV5-1 with TRBJ1-1; possible D gene TRBD1, 6 bases. The CDR3 is 13 residues long. Germline V lookup: CDR1 SGHRS, CDR2 YFSETQ. Trimming removed 0 bases at V and 7 bases at J, with 10 bases between. CDR3 in amino acids: CASSLEDSLEAFF. CDR3 sequence (DNA): TGCGCCAGCAGCTTGGAGGACAGCCTTGAAGCTTTCTTT.

The chain recombines TRBV28 with TRBJ2-7, with TRBD1 matching over 7 bases. J lost 11 bases, V lost 4 bases, and 11 bases had no gene match. The CDR3 sequence is 13 residues long. CDR1 and CDR2 from the germline V gene are MDHEN and SYDVKM. The CDR3 sequence: CASSSPQTGYEYF. The CDR3 DNA reads as TGTGCCAGCAGTTCCCCACAGACAGGGTATGAGTACTTC.

This sequence joins TRBV28 and TRBJ2-7; 7 positions match TRBD1. In germline, CDR1 is MDHEN, CDR2 SYDVKM. Losses at the gene ends were 4 bases for V and 2 bases for J; bases not matched to a gene: 5. This CDR3 spans 14 amino acids. CDR3 sequence reads: CASSYGQATYEQYF. In nucleotides, the CDR3 is TGTGCCAGCAGTTACGGACAGGCCACCTACGAGCAGTACTTC.

The V gene is TRBV27, the J gene TRBJ1-1; 7 nucleotides line up with TRBD1. V shed 6 bases and J 0 bases; nucleotides not matched to a gene: 10. This CDR3 comprises 16 residues. CDR1 MNHEY and CDR2 SMNVEV come from the germline V gene (reference sequence). The CDR3 here is CASRRLTGSLNTEAFF. The CDR3 bases are TGTGCCAGCAGGCGGCTGACAGGGTCGTTGAACACTGAAGCTTTCTTT.